The 6 T cell receptor beta chains listed next were all sequenced from one sample in a study of shared clonotypes between healthy human individuals. Clones were read by immunoSEQ multiplex PCR, and TCRdb kept only the in-frame ones, dropping some. The sample contains over 750,000 clones, about 96% of which appear only once. Only CD45RO-negative cells positively selected for CCR7 counted as naive CD8 cells, so terminally differentiated effector memory CD45RA+ cells were excluded. Sequenced sample: naive CD8+ T cells sorted from blood. The receptors were gathered from a man younger than 40 in good health.

Remarks on this clone: Other DNA variants within this sample encode the same CDR3. The gene calls are TRBV5-1 and TRBJ2-7, with 8 bases aligning to TRBD1. This CDR3 comprises 15 residues. The germline V gene encodes CDR1 SGHRS and CDR2 YFSETQ. V was pared by 4 bases and J by 0 bases, with 6 bases of the junction left unmatched. The DNA of the CDR3 is TGCGCCAGCAGCCTTGGACAGGGAATCTCCTACGAGCAGTACTTC. Its protein is CASSLGQGISYEQYF.

V is TRBV19 and J is TRBJ1-5, with no clear D. Trimming pared 2 bases from V and 0 bases from J, leaving 8 bases between. Germline V CDR1 and CDR2: LNHDA, SQIVND (reference sequence). This CDR3 has 15 residues. CDR3 region: CASSIIVYSNQPQHF. In nucleotides, the CDR3 is TGTGCCAGTAGTATAATAGTCTATAGCAATCAGCCCCAGCATTTT.

This chain uses TRBV29-1 with TRBJ2-2, with D uncertain. This CDR3 comprises 14 residues. Trimming removed 2 bases at V and 6 bases at J, with 13 bases between. Germline V gives CDR1 SQVTM, CDR2 ANQGSEA. DNA of the CDR3: TGCAGCGTTGAAAAGGGAAACCCACCCGGGGAGCTGTTTTTT. This translates into CSVEKGNPPGELFF.

The chain couples TRBV7-9 to TRBJ1-1, with D maybe TRBD1 (6 bases). Per germline, CDR1 SEHNR and CDR2 FQNEAQ (reference sequence). The CDR3 extends over 14 amino acids. Trimming stripped 1 base from V and 2 bases from J, with 8 bases between. In DNA, the CDR3 is TGTGCCAGCAGCTTAGAACAGGGCAACACTGAAGCTTTCTTT. This sequence encodes CASSLEQGNTEAFF. Looking up the rest from reference TRBV7-9 and TRBJ1-1 gives the full variable domain: DTGVSQNPRHKITKRGQNVTFRCDPISEHNRLYWYRQTLGQGPEFLTYFQNEAQLEKSRLLSDRFSAERPKGSFSTLEIQRTEQGDSAMYLCASSLEQGNTEAFFGQGTRLTVV.

This CDR3 reads CASSLGRGTGELFF. The DNA for the CDR3 is TGTGCCAGCAGCTTAGGACGCGGGACGGGGGAGCTGTTTTTT. The chain is built from TRBV13 and TRBJ2-2; possible D gene TRBD2, 6 bases. The CDR3 is 14 residues long. Trimming took 0 bases from V and 8 from J, leaving 10 bases between them. The germline V gene has CDR1 PRHDT and CDR2 FYEKMQ (reference sequence).

The chain uses TRBV27 and TRBJ2-7; D not certain. The CDR3 contains 16 residues. Germline CDR1 and CDR2: MNHEY and SMNVEV (reference sequence). Trimming removed 5 bases from V and 5 bases from J, with 22 bases in between. CDR3: CASSPPGPAVPHEQYF. DNA of the CDR3: TGTGCCAGCAGTCCCCCTGGCCCCGCAGTCCCCCACGAGCAGTACTTC.